This T cell receptor (beta chain) is drawn from a study of T cells in Graves' hyperthyroidism and ophthalmopathy. General study results and limits: Blood also held most thyroid clonotypes expanded beyond 0.001.

Germline lookup yields CDR1 MNHNS and CDR2 SASEGT. The CDR3 is made up of 15 amino acids. The TCR beta CDR3 regions underwent amplification using RNA transcripts as the source. During a first-round RT-PCR of the TCR CDR3, the HTBI primer set was used. TCRdb reprocessed the multiplex PCR reads with MiXCR, giving one entry per CDR3 protein. The repertoire holds hundreds of thousands of distinct CDR3 sequences, with about a fifth as singletons. Extraction of PBMCs used roughly 9.6 ml of fresh peripheral blood. As regards this clonotype: Its antigen is currently unknown. Germline and junction disagree at one end, which may indicate a read error.

The J gene is TRBJ2-1, the V gene TRBV6-1, with no clear D. The TCR was taken from a man under 40 with Graves' ophthalmopathy. The sequenced sample consisted of blood. The CDR3 protein is CASSEDAVPYNEQLF. The CDR3 region has the DNA TGTGCCAGCAGTGAGGATGCGGTTCCCTACAATGAGCAGCTCTTC.